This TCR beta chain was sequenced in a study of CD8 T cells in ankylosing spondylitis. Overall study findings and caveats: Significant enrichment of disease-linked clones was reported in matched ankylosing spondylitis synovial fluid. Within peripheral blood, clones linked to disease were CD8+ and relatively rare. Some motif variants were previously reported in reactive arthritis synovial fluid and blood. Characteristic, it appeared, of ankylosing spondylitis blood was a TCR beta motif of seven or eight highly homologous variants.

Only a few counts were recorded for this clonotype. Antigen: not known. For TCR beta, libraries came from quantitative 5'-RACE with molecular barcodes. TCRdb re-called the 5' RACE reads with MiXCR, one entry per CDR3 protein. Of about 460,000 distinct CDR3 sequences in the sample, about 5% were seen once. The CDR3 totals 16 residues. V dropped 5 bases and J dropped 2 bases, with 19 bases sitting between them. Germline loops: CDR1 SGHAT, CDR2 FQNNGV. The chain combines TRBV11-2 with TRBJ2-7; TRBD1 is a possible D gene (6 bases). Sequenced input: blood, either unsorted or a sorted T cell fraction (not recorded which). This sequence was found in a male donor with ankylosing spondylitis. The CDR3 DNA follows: TGTGCCAGCAGCACCCTTACAGGGCTTGAGACCTACGAGCAGTACTTC. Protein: CASSTLTGLETYEQYF.